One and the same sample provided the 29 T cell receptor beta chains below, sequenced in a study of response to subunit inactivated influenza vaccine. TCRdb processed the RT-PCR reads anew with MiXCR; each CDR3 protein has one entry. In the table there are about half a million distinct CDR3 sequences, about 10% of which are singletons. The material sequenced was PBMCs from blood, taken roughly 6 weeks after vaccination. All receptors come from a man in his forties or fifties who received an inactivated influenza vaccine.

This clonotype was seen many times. Written as DNA, the CDR3 is TGTGCCAGCAGTTCCCCTTATAGGCCCAAGGGCACTGAAGCTTTCTTT. It is translated as CASSSPYRPKGTEAFF. The genes are TRBV6-5 and TRBJ1-1; no definite D call. In germline, CDR1 is MNHEY, CDR2 SVGAGI. The CDR3 totals 16 residues. V lost 4 bases, J lost 4 bases, and 19 bases lay in between.

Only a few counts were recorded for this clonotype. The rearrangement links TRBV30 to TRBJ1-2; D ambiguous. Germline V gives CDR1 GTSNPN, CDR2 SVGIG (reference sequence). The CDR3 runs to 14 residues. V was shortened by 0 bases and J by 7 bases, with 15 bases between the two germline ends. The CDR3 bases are TGTGCCTGGAGTGTTCCGAATTCGGGTCTTGGCTACACCTTC. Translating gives CAWSVPNSGLGYTF.

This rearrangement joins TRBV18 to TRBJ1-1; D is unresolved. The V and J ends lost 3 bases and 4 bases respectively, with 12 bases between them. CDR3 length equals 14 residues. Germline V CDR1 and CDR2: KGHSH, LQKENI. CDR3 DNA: TGTGCCAGCTCACCCCGTCATGATTCCACTGAAGCTTTCTTT. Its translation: CASSPRHDSTEAFF. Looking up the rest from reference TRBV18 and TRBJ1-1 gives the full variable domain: NAGVMQNPRHLVRRRGQEARLRCSPMKGHSHVYWYRQLPEEGLKFMVYLQKENIIDESGMPKERFSAEFPKEGPSILRIQQVVRGDSAAYFCASSPRHDSTEAFFGQGTRLTVV.

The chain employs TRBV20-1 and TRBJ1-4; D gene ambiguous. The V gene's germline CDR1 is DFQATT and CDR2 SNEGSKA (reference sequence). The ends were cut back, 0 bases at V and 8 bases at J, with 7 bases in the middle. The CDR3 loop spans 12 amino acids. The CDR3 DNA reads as TGCAGTGCTAGAGAATTGCGAGAAAAACTGTTTTTT. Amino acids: CSARELREKLFF.

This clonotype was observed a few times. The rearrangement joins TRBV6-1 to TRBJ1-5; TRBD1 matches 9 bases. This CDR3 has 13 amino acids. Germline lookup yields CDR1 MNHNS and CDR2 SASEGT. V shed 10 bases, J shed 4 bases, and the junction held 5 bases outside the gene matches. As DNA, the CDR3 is TGTGCCACACAGGGGGCTTATAATCAGCCCCAGCATTTT. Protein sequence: CATQGAYNQPQHF.

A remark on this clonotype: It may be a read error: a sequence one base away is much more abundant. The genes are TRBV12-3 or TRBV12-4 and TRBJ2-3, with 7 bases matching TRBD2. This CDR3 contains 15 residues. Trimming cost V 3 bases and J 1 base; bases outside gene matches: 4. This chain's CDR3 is CASSFVGGCTDTQYF. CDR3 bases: TGTGCCAGCAGTTTCGTCGGGGGGTGCACAGATACGCAGTATTTT.

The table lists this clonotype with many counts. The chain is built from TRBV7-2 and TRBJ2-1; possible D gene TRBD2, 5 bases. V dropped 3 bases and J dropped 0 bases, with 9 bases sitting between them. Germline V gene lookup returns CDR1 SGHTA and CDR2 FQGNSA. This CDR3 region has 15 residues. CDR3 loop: CASSFGLSSYNEQFF. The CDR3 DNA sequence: TGTGCCAGCAGCTTCGGACTGTCCTCCTACAATGAGCAGTTCTTC.

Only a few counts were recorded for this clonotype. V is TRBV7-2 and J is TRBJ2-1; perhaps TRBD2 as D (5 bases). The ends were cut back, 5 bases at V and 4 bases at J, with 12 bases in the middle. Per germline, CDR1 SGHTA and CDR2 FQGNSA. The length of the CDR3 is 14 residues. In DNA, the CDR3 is TGTGCCAGCAGCCGGACTCCACCATACAATGAGCAGTTCTTC. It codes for CASSRTPPYNEQFF.

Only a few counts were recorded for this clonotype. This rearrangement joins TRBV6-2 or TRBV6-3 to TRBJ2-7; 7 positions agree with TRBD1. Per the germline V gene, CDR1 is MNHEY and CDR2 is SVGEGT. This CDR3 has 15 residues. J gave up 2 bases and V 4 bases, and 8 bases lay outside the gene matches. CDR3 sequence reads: CASSSWTGMPYEQYF. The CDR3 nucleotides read TGTGCCAGCAGTTCATGGACAGGAATGCCCTACGAGCAGTACTTC.

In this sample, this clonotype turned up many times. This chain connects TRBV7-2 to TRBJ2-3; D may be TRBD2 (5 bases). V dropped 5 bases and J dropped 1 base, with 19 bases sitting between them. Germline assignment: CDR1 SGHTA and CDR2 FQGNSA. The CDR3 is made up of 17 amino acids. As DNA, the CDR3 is TGTGCCAGCAGCCCCGGTGGGTTCGGGGTTGGCACAGATACGCAGTATTTT. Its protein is CASSPGGFGVGTDTQYF.

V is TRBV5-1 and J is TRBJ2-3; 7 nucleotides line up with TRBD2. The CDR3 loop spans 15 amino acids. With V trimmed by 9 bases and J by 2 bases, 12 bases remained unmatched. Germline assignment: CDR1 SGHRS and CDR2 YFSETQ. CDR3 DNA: TGCGCCAACACTATCGGCGGGAGTTTCACAGATACGCAGTATTTT. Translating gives CANTIGGSFTDTQYF.

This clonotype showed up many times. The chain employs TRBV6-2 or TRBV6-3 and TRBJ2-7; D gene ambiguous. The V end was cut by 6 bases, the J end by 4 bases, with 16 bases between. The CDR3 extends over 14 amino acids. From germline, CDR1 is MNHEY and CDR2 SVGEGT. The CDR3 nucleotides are TGTGCCAGCAGACTACGACAAGGGCGGTACGAGCAGTACTTC. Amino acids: CASRLRQGRYEQYF.

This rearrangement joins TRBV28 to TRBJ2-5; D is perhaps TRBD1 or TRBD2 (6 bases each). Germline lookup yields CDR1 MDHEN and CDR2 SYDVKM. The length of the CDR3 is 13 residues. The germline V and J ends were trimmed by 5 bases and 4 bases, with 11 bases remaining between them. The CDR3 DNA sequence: TGTGCCAGCAGTCCGGGGGCTGTAGAGACCCAGTACTTC. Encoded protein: CASSPGAVETQYF.

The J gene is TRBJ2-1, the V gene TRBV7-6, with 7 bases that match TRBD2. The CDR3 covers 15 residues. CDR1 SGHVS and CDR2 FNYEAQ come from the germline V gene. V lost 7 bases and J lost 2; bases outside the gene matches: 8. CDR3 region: CASTISGGAYNEQFF. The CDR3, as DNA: TGTGCCAGCACCATAAGTGGGGGGGCCTACAATGAGCAGTTCTTC.

CDR3 in amino acids: CASSQDGGNTEAFF. The DNA of the CDR3 is TGCGCCAGCAGCCAAGATGGAGGGAACACTGAAGCTTTCTTT. V gene TRBV4-1 combines with J gene TRBJ1-1, with D unresolved. The CDR3 spans 14 residues. V lost 0 bases to trimming and J lost 1 base, with 6 bases between them. The germline V gene has CDR1 MGHRA and CDR2 YSYEKL.

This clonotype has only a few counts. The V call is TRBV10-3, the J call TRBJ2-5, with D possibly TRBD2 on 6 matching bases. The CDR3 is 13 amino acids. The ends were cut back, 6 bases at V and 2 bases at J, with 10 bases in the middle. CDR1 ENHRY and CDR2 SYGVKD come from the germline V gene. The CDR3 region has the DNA TGTGCCATCAGCCGCGGGGAACAAGAGACCCAGTACTTC. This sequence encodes CAISRGEQETQYF.

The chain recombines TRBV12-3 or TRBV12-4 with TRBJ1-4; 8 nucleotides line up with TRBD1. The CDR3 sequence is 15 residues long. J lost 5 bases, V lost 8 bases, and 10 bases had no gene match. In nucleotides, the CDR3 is TGTGCCAGCGGTCCATACGGGACAGGAAATGAAAAACTGTTTTTT. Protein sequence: CASGPYGTGNEKLFF.

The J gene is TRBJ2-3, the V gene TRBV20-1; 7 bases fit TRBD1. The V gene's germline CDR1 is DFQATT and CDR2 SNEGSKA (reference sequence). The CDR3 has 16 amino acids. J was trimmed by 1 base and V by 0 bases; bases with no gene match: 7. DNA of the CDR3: TGCAGTGCTAGAGATCCCGCAGGGGGACGCACAGATACGCAGTATTTT. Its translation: CSARDPAGGRTDTQYF.

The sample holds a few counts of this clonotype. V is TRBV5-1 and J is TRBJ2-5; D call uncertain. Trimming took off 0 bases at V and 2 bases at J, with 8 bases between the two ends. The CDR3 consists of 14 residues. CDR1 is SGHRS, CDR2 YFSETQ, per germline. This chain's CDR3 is CASSLEGTQETQYF. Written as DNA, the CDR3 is TGCGCCAGCAGCTTGGAGGGCACTCAAGAGACCCAGTACTTC.

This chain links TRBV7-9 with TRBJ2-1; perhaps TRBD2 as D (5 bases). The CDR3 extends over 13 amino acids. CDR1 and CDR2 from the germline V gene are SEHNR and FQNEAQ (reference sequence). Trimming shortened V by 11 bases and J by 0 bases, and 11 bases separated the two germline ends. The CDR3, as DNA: TGTGCCGGAGGTCCCCTCTCCTACAATGAGCAGTTCTTC. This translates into CAGGPLSYNEQFF.

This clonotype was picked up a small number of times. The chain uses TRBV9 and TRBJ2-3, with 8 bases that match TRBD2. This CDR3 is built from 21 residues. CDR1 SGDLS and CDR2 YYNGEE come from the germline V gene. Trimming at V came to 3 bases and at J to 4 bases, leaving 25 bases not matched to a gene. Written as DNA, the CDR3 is TGTGCCAGCAGCGAGGGGGGAGTCTTAGCGGGAATTTGGGGGACGGCAGATACGCAGTATTTT. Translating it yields CASSEGGVLAGIWGTADTQYF.

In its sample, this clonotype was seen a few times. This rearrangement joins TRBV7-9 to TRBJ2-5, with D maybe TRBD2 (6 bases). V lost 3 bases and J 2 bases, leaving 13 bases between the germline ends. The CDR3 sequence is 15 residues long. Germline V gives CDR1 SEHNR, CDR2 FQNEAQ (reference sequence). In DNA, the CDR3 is TGTGCCAGCAGCTTCCGGGAGCTGGAGCAAGAGACCCAGTACTTC. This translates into CASSFRELEQETQYF.

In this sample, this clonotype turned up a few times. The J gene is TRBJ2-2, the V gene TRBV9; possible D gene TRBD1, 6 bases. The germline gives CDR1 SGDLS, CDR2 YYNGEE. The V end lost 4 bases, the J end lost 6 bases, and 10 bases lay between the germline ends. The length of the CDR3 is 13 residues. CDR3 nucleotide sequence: TGTGCCAGCAGCATAGGGGGACCCGGGGAGCTGTTTTTT. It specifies CASSIGGPGELFF.

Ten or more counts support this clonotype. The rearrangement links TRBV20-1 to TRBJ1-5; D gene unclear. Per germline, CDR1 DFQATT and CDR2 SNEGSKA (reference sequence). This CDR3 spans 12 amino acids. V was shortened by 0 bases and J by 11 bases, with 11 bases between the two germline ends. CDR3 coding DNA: TGCAGTGCTAGAGATCCCGCCGCGGCCCAGCATTTT. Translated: CSARDPAAAQHF.

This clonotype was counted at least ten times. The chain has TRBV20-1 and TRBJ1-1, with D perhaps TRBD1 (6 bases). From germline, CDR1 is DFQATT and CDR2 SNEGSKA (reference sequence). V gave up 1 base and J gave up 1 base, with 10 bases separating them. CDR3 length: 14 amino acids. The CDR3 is CSARGGHANTEAFF. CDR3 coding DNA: TGCAGTGCTAGAGGGGGACACGCGAACACTGAAGCTTTCTTT.

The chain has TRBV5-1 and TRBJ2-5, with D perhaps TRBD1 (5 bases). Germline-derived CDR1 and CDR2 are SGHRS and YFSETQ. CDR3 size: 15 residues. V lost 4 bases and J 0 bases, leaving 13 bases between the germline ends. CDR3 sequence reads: CASSRGRAYQETQYF. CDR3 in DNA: TGCGCCAGCAGCAGGGGCAGGGCGTACCAAGAGACCCAGTACTTC.

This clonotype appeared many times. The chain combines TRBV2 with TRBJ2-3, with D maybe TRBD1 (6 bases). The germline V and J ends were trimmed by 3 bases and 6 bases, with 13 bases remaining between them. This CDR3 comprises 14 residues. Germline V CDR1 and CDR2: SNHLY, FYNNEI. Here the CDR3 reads CASSDVGASDTQYF. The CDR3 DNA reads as TGTGCCAGCAGTGATGTGGGGGCGTCTGATACGCAGTATTTT.

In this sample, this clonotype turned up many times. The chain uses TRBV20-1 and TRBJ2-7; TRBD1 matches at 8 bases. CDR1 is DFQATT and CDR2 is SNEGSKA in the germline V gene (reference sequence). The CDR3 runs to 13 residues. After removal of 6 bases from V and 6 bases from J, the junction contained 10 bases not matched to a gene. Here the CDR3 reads CSATGQGVAEQYF. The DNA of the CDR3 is TGCAGTGCCACCGGACAGGGAGTGGCCGAGCAGTACTTC.

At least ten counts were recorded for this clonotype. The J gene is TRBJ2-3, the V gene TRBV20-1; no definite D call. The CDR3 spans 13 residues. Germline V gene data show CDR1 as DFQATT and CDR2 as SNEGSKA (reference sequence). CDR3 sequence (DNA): TGCACCGCTCGGCCAACTGCTCCAGATACGCAGTATTTT. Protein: CTARPTAPDTQYF.